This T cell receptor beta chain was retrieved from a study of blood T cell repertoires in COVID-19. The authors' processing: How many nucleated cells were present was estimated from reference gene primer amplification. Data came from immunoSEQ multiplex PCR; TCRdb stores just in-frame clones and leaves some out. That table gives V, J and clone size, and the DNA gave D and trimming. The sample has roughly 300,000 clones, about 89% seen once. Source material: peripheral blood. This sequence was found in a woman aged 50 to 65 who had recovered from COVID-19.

CDR3 protein: CASSQMGGTYEQYF. CDR3 nucleotides: TGTGCCAGCAGCCAAATGGGGGGGACCTACGAGCAGTACTTC. The chain employs TRBV3-1 (or the pseudogene TRBV3-2) and TRBJ2-7, with 7 bases matching TRBD2. Unmatched junction bases numbered 3, after V lost 2 bases and J lost 2 bases. Germline-derived CDR1 and CDR2 are LGHDT and YNNKEL (reference sequence). The CDR3 covers 14 residues.